The present entry profiles one T cell receptor beta chain with its context. Original analysis: The authors estimated nucleated cell counts from reference gene primer amplification. Profiling relied on immunoSEQ multiplex PCR, and the TCRdb table lists in-frame clones only, not all of them. D and trimming were read from the DNA, whereas the V and J calls and clone size are those reported in that table. The sample contains about 40,000 clones, more than 75% of which appear only once. V was shortened by 4 bases and J by 2 bases, with 16 bases between the two germline ends. This CDR3 is built from 15 residues. Germline V gene sequence: CDR1 SGHNT, CDR2 YYREEE (reference sequence). The sample comes from a study of blood T cell repertoires in COVID-19. The overall study: Sites in the United States, Italy and Spain provided acute and convalescent COVID-19 samples. T cells, B-cell-depleted T cells, or PBMCs supplied cDNA or gDNA.

This receptor was obtained from a human donor in a cohort sampled during active COVID-19. The sequencing sample was made of peripheral blood. V usage is TRBV5-4 and J usage is TRBJ2-7; tentative D call: TRBD2 (5 bases). DNA of the CDR3: TGTGCCAGCAGCGGAACTAGTCGGGGAACCTACGAGCAGTACTTC. Translating it yields CASSGTSRGTYEQYF.